Listed below are T cell receptor beta chains from one sample, sequenced in a study of cytomegalovirus exposure and HLA in healthy donors. Only in-frame clones appear in the TCRdb table, and some are missing; sequencing was by immunoSEQ multiplex PCR. This sample has around 190,000 clones, with about four fifths found just once. Input material: PBMCs. The receptor set was obtained from a middle-aged man in good health and CMV-seropositive. CDR3s include the opening cysteine and the closing phenylalanine or tryptophan. The D gene is left open where the match is weak. Clone size is shown for a subset of rows, as once, few, many or a class of expanded clone.

j_gene | v_gene | abundance | d_gene | CDR3nt | CDR3aa
TRBJ2-3 | TRBV7-2 | NA | TRBD1 | TGTGCCAGCAGCTCAGGGAGACAGGGTTACCGTGGGACGCAGTATTTT | CASSSGRQGYRGTQYF
TRBJ2-1 | TRBV5-1 | NA | NA | TGCGCCAGCAGCCCGCTGGACTCGTTGGTAAGGGATGAGCAGTTCTTC | CASSPLDSLVRDEQFF
TRBJ2-3 | TRBV6-5 | NA | NA | TGTGCCAGCAGCCTCCAGCGGAGCACAGATACGCAGTATTTT | CASSLQRSTDTQYF
TRBJ1-5 | TRBV6-5 | NA | TRBD1 | TGTGCCAGCAGTACGGACTGGACAGGATTAAAGCCCCAGCATTTT | CASSTDWTGLKPQHF
TRBJ2-3 | TRBV29-1 | NA | TRBD2 | TGCAGCGTGGGGACTAGGTTCACAGATACGCAGTATTTT | CSVGTRFTDTQYF
TRBJ2-1 | TRBV7-3 | NA | TRBD2 | TGTGCCAGCAGCTCGGGACTAGCGGGAGTCGGTGAGCAGTTCTTC | CASSSGLAGVGEQFF
TRBJ1-1 | TRBV6-6 | NA | NA | TGTGCCAGCAGTTACTCTGGGGGGGGAACTGAAGCTTTCTTT | CASSYSGGGTEAFF
TRBJ1-5 | TRBV7-2 | NA | NA | TGTGCCAGCAGCTTAGCCCGGGATCAGCCCCAGCATTTT | CASSLARDQPQHF
TRBJ2-5 | TRBV5-1 | NA | TRBD1 | TGCGCCAGCAGCTTCGGACAGGGAGTTTTTCTGGAGACCCAGTACTTC | CASSFGQGVFLETQYF
TRBJ2-7 | TRBV14 | NA | NA | TGTGCCAGCAGCCAAGAGAGGGCAGTCTACTACGAGCAGTACTTC | CASSQERAVYYEQYF
TRBJ2-7 | TRBV28 | NA | TRBD1 | TGTGCCAGCAGTCGAACGGACAGGAGCTCCTACGAGCAGTACTTC | CASSRTDRSSYEQYF
TRBJ1-5 | TRBV6-1 | few | NA | TGTGCCAGCAGTGAAAGCGGGTATCAGCCCCAGCATTTT | CASSESGYQPQHF
TRBJ1-2 | TRBV6-5 | NA | NA | TGTGCCAGCAGTTACCTCGATAGAGGCCACTATGGCTACACCTTC | CASSYLDRGHYGYTF
TRBJ2-3 | TRBV4-1 | NA | TRBD2 | TGCGCCAGCAGCCAAGGGGGGGGGAGGACAGATACGCAGTATTTT | CASSQGGGRTDTQYF
TRBJ2-1 | TRBV7-9 | NA | TRBD2 | TGTGCCAGCAGCTTTGCAGGGACTAGCGACAATGAGCAGTTCTTC | CASSFAGTSDNEQFF
TRBJ2-2 | TRBV19 | NA | TRBD1 | TGTGCCAGCCGGGACAGGGTCACGAACACCGGGGAGCTGTTTTTT | CASRDRVTNTGELFF
TRBJ2-3 | TRBV4-1 | few | TRBD1 | TGCGCCAGCAGCCAAGAGATGGGACAGCGGTTCACAGATACGCAGTATTTT | CASSQEMGQRFTDTQYF
TRBJ2-4 | TRBV9 | NA | NA | TGTGCCAGCAGCGTAGAGGGGGGGGTGACTGGGGGAAACATTCAGTACTTC | CASSVEGGVTGGNIQYF
TRBJ1-4 | TRBV7-9 | NA | NA | TGTTCCAGCAGCTATGACAGAAATGAAAAACTGTTTTTT | CSSSYDRNEKLFF
TRBJ1-5 | TRBV7-2 | NA | TRBD1 | TGTGCCAGCAGCCAGACAGGGGGGTACAATCAGCCCCAGCATTTT | CASSQTGGYNQPQHF
TRBJ2-1 | TRBV29-1 | NA | TRBD2 | TGCAGCGTTGGCGGGAGTGGTAATGAGCAGTTCTTC | CSVGGSGNEQFF
TRBJ2-2 | TRBV27 | NA | NA | TGTGCCAGCAGTGCGGCACCGAGCACCGGGGAGCTGTTTTTT | CASSAAPSTGELFF
TRBJ1-5 | TRBV6-1 | NA | TRBD1 | TGTGCCAGCAGTGCGACAGGGGGCCCGTATAGCAATCAGCCCCAGCATTTT | CASSATGGPYSNQPQHF
TRBJ2-3 | TRBV20-1 | few | NA | TGCAGTGCTGCGCGGGGGCAGTCGCAGTATTTT | CSAARGQSQYF
TRBJ1-1 | TRBV6-5 | NA | TRBD1 | TGTGCCAGCAGTTACTCGAGGCAGGGGGCGATTGAAGCTTTCTTT | CASSYSRQGAIEAFF
TRBJ2-1 | TRBV4-1 | NA | NA | TGCGCCAGCAGCCAAGCTCGAGCCCCCTACAATGAGCAGTTCTTC | CASSQARAPYNEQFF
TRBJ2-7 | TRBV19 | NA | TRBD2 | TGTGCCAGTAGTCTGGGACTAGAGACCTACGAGCAGTACTTC | CASSLGLETYEQYF
TRBJ2-7 | TRBV7-6 | NA | NA | TGTGCCAGCAGCTTAGCGGCGGGGAACGAGCAGTACTTC | CASSLAAGNEQYF
TRBJ2-3 | TRBV28 | NA | TRBD2 | TGTGCCAGCAGTTTGCCTAGCGGGAGTGCAGATACGCAGTATTTT | CASSLPSGSADTQYF
TRBJ2-5 | TRBV7-2 | NA | TRBD2 | TGTGCCAGCAGCTTAGAACTAGCGGGAGGGCCCTCGCGGGAGACCCAGTACTTC | CASSLELAGGPSRETQYF
TRBJ2-5 | TRBV13 | once | NA | TGTGCCAGCAGCCCTGAGTACCAAGAGACCCAGTACTTC | CASSPEYQETQYF
TRBJ2-6 | TRBV5-1 | few | TRBD1 | TGCGCCAGCCGAGGGACAGCTGGGGCCAACGTCCTGACTTTC | CASRGTAGANVLTF
TRBJ2-1 | TRBV7-9 | NA | NA | TGTGCCAGCAGCTTACGTCCAGGCGCCAGCAACAATGAGCAGTTCTTC | CASSLRPGASNNEQFF